The present T cell receptor beta chain was sequenced within a study of blood T cell repertoires in COVID-19. There are a few counts of this clone. V lost 1 base and J lost 7; bases outside the gene matches: 4. The CDR3 consists of 15 residues. Germline CDR1 reads LGHDT; CDR2 reads YNNKEL (reference sequence). Sequencing used immunoSEQ multiplex PCR; TCRdb keeps in-frame clones, though not all of them. The sample contains tens of thousands of clones, about nine tenths of which appear only once. The clonotype was recovered from a human donor in a cohort sampled during active COVID-19. This sequence joins TRBV3-1 (or the pseudogene TRBV3-2) and TRBJ1-6, with 7 bases that match TRBD1. Sequencing input: peripheral blood. The CDR3 nucleotides read TGTGCCAGCAGCCAAGGGACAGGACAGAATTCACCCCTCCACTTT. Its translation: CASSQGTGQNSPLHF.